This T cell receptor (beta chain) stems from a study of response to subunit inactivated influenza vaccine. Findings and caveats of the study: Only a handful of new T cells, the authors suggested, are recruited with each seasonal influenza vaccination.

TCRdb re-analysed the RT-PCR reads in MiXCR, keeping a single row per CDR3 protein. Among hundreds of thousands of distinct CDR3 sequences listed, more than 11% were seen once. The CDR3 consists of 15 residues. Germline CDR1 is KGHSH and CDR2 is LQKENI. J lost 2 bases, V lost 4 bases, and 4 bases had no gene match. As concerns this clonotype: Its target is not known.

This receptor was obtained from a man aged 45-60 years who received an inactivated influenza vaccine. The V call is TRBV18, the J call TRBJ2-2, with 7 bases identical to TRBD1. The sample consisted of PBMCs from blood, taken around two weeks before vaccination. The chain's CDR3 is CASSRDSTNTGELFF. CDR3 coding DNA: TGTGCCAGCTCACGGGACAGTACCAACACCGGGGAGCTGTTTTTT. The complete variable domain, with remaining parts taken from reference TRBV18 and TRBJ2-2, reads NAGVMQNPRHLVRRRGQEARLRCSPMKGHSHVYWYRQLPEEGLKFMVYLQKENIIDESGMPKERFSAEFPKEGPSILRIQQVVRGDSAAYFCASSRDSTNTGELFFGEGSRLTVL.